Each of the 13 T cell receptor beta chains below was sequenced from the same sample in a study of OX40 agonist ivuxolimab in advanced cancers. The method was immunoSEQ multiplex PCR; TCRdb's version includes in-frame clones alone and lacks a portion of them. The sample has more than 100,000 clones, 80% to 90% seen once; the top ten hold around 0.55%. Sequencing used CD4+ or CD8+ T cells sorted from blood, obtained in a trial of the OX40 agonist ivuxolimab. These receptors were obtained from an adult with an advanced solid tumor such as melanoma, head and neck, liver or kidney cancer.

The rearrangement uses TRBV18 and TRBJ1-2; TRBD1 aligns across 7 bases. The V gene end was trimmed by 4 bases and the J gene end by 7 bases; junction bases not matched to a gene: 6. CDR3 length equals 13 residues. Per the germline V gene, CDR1 is KGHSH and CDR2 is LQKENI. For the CDR3, the DNA is TGTGCCAGCTCACTACCCGGGACAGCTGGCTACACCTTC. This translates into CASSLPGTAGYTF.

The V and J genes are TRBV18 and TRBJ2-5, with D possibly TRBD1 on 5 matching bases. CDR3 length: 14 residues. V was shortened by 3 bases and J by 1 base, with 9 bases between the two germline ends. The V gene's germline CDR1 is KGHSH and CDR2 LQKENI. The CDR3 sequence is CASSPLRVQETQYF. DNA for the CDR3: TGTGCCAGCTCACCGCTCAGGGTCCAAGAGACCCAGTACTTC.

The chain employs TRBV5-6 and TRBJ2-1; the match to TRBD1 covers 9 bases. This CDR3 region has 16 residues. V gave up 0 bases and J gave up 6 bases; unmatched junction bases: 7. Germline CDR1 is SGHDT and CDR2 is YYEEEE. Here the CDR3 DNA reads TGTGCCAGCAGCTTGGTGGGGGACAGGGCAAGCAATGAGCAGTTCTTC. Protein product: CASSLVGDRASNEQFF.

The gene calls are TRBV28 and TRBJ1-1; perhaps TRBD1 as D (6 bases). The CDR3 has 17 residues. Germline V gives CDR1 MDHEN, CDR2 SYDVKM. Trimming took off 4 bases at V and 4 bases at J, with 22 bases between the two ends. The CDR3 coding sequence is TGTGCCAGCAGTTCATCAGGGATACAGGGTTACCTCACTGAAGCTTTCTTT. Amino acids: CASSSSGIQGYLTEAFF.

The rearrangement uses TRBV6-5 and TRBJ1-1; D gene ambiguous. V was pared by 2 bases and J by 0 bases, with 7 bases between. CDR3 size: 14 residues. Germline V lookup: CDR1 MNHEY, CDR2 SVGAGI. CDR3 loop: CASSYRLMNTEAFF. The DNA of the CDR3 is TGTGCCAGCAGTTACCGCCTCATGAACACTGAAGCTTTCTTT.

The V and J genes are TRBV4-3 and TRBJ2-5, with D perhaps TRBD1 or TRBD2 (6 bases each). Germline CDR1 LGHNA, CDR2 YSLEER. V dropped 1 base and J dropped 5 bases, with 14 bases sitting between them. The CDR3 runs to 15 residues. CDR3 in DNA: TGCGCCAGCAGCCAAGTTTGGGGGGCTAAGGAGACCCAGTACTTC. Translation gives CASSQVWGAKETQYF.

The chain couples TRBV7-9 to TRBJ1-4; no firm D call. The V end was cut by 5 bases, the J end by 3 bases, with 10 bases between. The length of the CDR3 is 14 residues. CDR1 is SEHNR and CDR2 is FQNEAQ in the germline V gene (reference sequence). As DNA, the CDR3 is TGTGCCAGCAGCGTACAGACGGCTAATGAAAAACTGTTTTTT. Translated, it gives CASSVQTANEKLFF.

The chain recombines TRBV19 with TRBJ2-5, with D possibly being TRBD1 (5 bases). Germline CDR1 LNHDA, CDR2 SQIVND (reference sequence). The CDR3 loop spans 14 amino acids. V lost 5 bases and J lost 4, with 14 bases in between. This chain's CDR3 is CASSSSWGGETQYF. The CDR3 DNA is TGTGCCAGTAGTTCTTCTTGGGGCGGAGAGACCCAGTACTTC.

CDR3 in DNA: TGTGCCATCAGCGGGACAGCCGGAAACACCATATATTTT. It specifies CAISGTAGNTIYF. V is TRBV10-3 and J is TRBJ1-3; 7 bases map to TRBD1. This CDR3 has 13 residues. The junction had 3 bases not matched to a gene; V was cut back by 6 bases and J by 4 bases. Germline values: CDR1 ENHRY, CDR2 SYGVKD.

This clone was seen a single time. J is TRBJ2-3 and V is TRBV18, with 12 bases fitting TRBD2. Per the germline V gene, CDR1 is KGHSH and CDR2 is LQKENI. V gave up 4 bases and J gave up 0 bases; unmatched junction bases: 2. This CDR3 spans 16 amino acids. CDR3 loop: CASSRTSGASTDTQYF. The CDR3 bases are TGTGCCAGCTCACGGACTAGCGGGGCTAGCACAGATACGCAGTATTTT.

The gene calls are TRBV5-4 and TRBJ1-2; TRBD1 might be the D (5 bases). V was shortened by 0 bases and J by 4 bases, with 10 bases between the two germline ends. Germline V CDR1 and CDR2: SGHNT, YYREEE (reference sequence). This CDR3 spans 14 amino acids. This CDR3 reads CASSLARGGYGYTF. The CDR3 nucleotides are TGTGCCAGCAGCTTGGCCCGGGGGGGCTATGGCTACACCTTC. Filled out from reference TRBV5-4 and TRBJ1-2, the complete variable domain reads ETGVTQSPTHLIKTRGQQVTLRCSSQSGHNTVSWYQQALGQGPQFIFQYYREEENGRGNFPPRFSGLQFPNYSSELNVNALELDDSALYLCASSLARGGYGYTFGSGTRLTVV.

V gene TRBV25-1 combines with J gene TRBJ2-2; D may be TRBD1 (5 bases). CDR3 size: 13 residues. V was shortened by 9 bases and J by 4 bases, with 12 bases between the two germline ends. The germline V gene has CDR1 MGHDK and CDR2 SYGVNS. The CDR3 here is CASRGSGTGELFF. As DNA, the CDR3 is TGTGCCAGTAGGGGAAGTGGCACCGGGGAGCTGTTTTTT.

The chain carries TRBV7-9 and TRBJ2-2; D not resolved. The germline V gene encodes CDR1 SEHNR and CDR2 FQNEAQ (reference sequence). This CDR3 is 16 amino acids long. Deletions cut 5 bases from V and 0 bases from J, with 13 bases between. For the CDR3, the DNA is TGTGCCAGCAGCCCTCTTAGCAGAGCGAACACCGGGGAGCTGTTTTTT. It codes for CASSPLSRANTGELFF.